A selection of T cell receptor beta chains follows, all from one sample in a study of PD-L1 blockade in urothelial cancer. Data came from immunoSEQ multiplex PCR; TCRdb stores just in-frame clones and leaves some out. The data hold more than 50,000 clones, with about four fifths observed a single time. The sequences come from PBMCs, collected around atezolizumab (anti-PD-L1) treatment. Receptor source: a man between 65 and 79 years old with urothelial cancer. The CDR3 runs from the conserved cysteine through the conserved F or W. A D gene is named only where the DNA matches it firmly. The size of a clone is reported for some rows only, either as once, few or many, or as a class for expanded clones.

TRBV7-3,.,.,TRBJ2-1,16,TGTGCCAGCAGCTTAGGGCCGGCCAGGGGTTCGAATGAGCAGTTCTTC,CASSLGPARGSNEQFF
TRBV13,.,TRBD1,TRBJ1-2,14,TGTGCCAGCAGCTGGGGGACAGGCCACTATGGCTACACCTTC,CASSWGTGHYGYTF
TRBV18,few,.,TRBJ1-3,15,TGTGCCAGCTCACCTCTGAAGAGCTCTGGAAACACCATATATTTT,CASSPLKSSGNTIYF
TRBV10-1,.,.,TRBJ1-1,14,TGCGCCAGCAGTGAGTCGGGGGGAGCGCGTGAAGCTTTCTTT,CASSESGGAREAFF
TRBV5-1,.,TRBD2,TRBJ2-5,17,TGCGCCAGCAGCTTGGGTGGCAGCGGGAGGCAGGGAGAGACCCAGTACTTC,CASSLGGSGRQGETQYF
TRBV7-6,.,.,TRBJ1-4,14,TGTGCCAGCAGCTTAGAGAGTGGGGGGGAAAAACTGTTTTTT,CASSLESGGEKLFF
TRBV5-4,.,.,TRBJ2-5,16,TGTGCCAGCAGCTTGGGTGGGGCAGGGGTCCAAGAGACCCAGTACTTC,CASSLGGAGVQETQYF
TRBV27,.,.,TRBJ1-5,13,TGTGCCAGCAGTCGACAGGACAATCAGCCCCAGCATTTT,CASSRQDNQPQHF
TRBV14,.,TRBD1,TRBJ1-1,16,TGTGCCAGCAGCCAAGATCCGGGACAGGGAAACACTGAAGCTTTCTTT,CASSQDPGQGNTEAFF
TRBV7-2,.,.,TRBJ2-1,17,TGTGCCAGCAGCTTAGTCGGCGGGTGGAGCTCCTACAATGAGCAGTTCTTC,CASSLVGGWSSYNEQFF
TRBV18,.,TRBD1,TRBJ2-7,15,TGTGCCAGCTCACCTGTATCGGGACAGATGTACGAGCAGTACTTC,CASSPVSGQMYEQYF
TRBV30,.,.,TRBJ2-1,13,TGTGCCTGGAACCCAGGGATGGTCAATGAGCAGTTCTTC,CAWNPGMVNEQFF
TRBV10-2,.,TRBD1,TRBJ1-2,19,TGCGCCAGCAGTGATCGGGCCGGGACAGGGGGAACTTTTAGATATGGCTACACCTTC,CASSDRAGTGGTFRYGYTF
TRBV5-4,.,TRBD2,TRBJ2-1,18,TGTGCCAGCATCAGGGAGCCGGGACTAGCGGGGGGTGCCAATGAGCAGTTCTTC,CASIREPGLAGGANEQFF
TRBV6-1,.,TRBD1,TRBJ1-4,16,TGTGCCAGCAGTGAAGCGGAGACAGGGGGAGGGGAAAAACTGTTTTTT,CASSEAETGGGEKLFF
TRBV5-1,.,TRBD1,TRBJ2-5,15,TGCGCCAGCAGCTTGGGTTTCGGGACAGCCAGATCCCAGTACTTC,CASSLGFGTARSQYF
TRBV6-6,.,TRBD2,TRBJ2-3,16,TGTGCCAGCAGTTCATTACTAGCGGTTAGCACAGATACGCAGTATTTT,CASSSLLAVSTDTQYF
TRBV10-3,.,TRBD1,TRBJ1-4,18,TGTGCCATCAGTGAGTCGATTAGGACAGGCCAACGACAGGAAAAACTGTTTTTT,CAISESIRTGQRQEKLFF
TRBV19,.,TRBD1,TRBJ1-4,16,TGTGCCAGTAGCATCCCGGGCAGACAGGGTGATGAAAAACTGTTTTTT,CASSIPGRQGDEKLFF
TRBV4-1,.,TRBD1,TRBJ2-1,17,TGCGCCAGCAGCCAGCAATACGGGACAGGGGGCTTGAATGAGCAGTTCTTC,CASSQQYGTGGLNEQFF
TRBV29-1,.,.,TRBJ2-1,12,TGCAGCAAACAGGGATTATACGATGAGCAGTTCTTC,CSKQGLYDEQFF
TRBV11-2,.,.,TRBJ1-2,14,TGTGCCAGCAGCCCCGGGGGGGGCTACGATGGCTACACCTTC,CASSPGGGYDGYTF
TRBV4-1,.,TRBD2,TRBJ2-3,18,TGCGCCAGCAGCCAAGAGGGACTAGCGGGAAGGGGGACAGATACGCAGTATTTT,CASSQEGLAGRGTDTQYF
TRBV10-3,once,TRBD1,TRBJ1-5,15,TGTGCCATCGGGACAGGGGGCGCGTCGGGTCAGCCCCAGCATTTT,CAIGTGGASGQPQHF
TRBV5-1,.,TRBD2,TRBJ2-3,15,TGCGCCAGCAGCTTGGAACTAGCGGGAGCAGATACGCAGTATTTT,CASSLELAGADTQYF
TRBV19,.,.,TRBJ1-5,13,TGTGCCAGTAGTACAGGGTTAGGGCAGCCCCAGCATTTT,CASSTGLGQPQHF
TRBV6-1,few,TRBD1,TRBJ2-5,13,TGTGCCAGCAGTGTCAGGGGGCGGGAGACCCAGTACTTC,CASSVRGRETQYF
TRBV11-3,.,TRBD2,TRBJ2-5,18,TGTGCCAGCAGCTTAGAGGCTAGAAAGGGCGGGAGGAGGGAGACCCAGTACTTC,CASSLEARKGGRRETQYF
TRBV19,once,.,TRBJ1-5,14,TGTGCCAGTCGTGGGCAGGGTGGTCGTCAGCCCCAGCATTTT,CASRGQGGRQPQHF
TRBV11-3,.,.,TRBJ2-1,14,TGTGCCAGCAGCTTAGGCGGCCGATACAATGAGCAGTTCTTC,CASSLGGRYNEQFF
TRBV19,.,TRBD1,TRBJ1-4,15,TGTGCCAGTAGTCCCAGGGGACAGACTGCAGAAAAACTGTTTTTT,CASSPRGQTAEKLFF
TRBV5-6,.,.,TRBJ2-7,12,TGTGCCAGCAGCTGGCAAGGAGGTGAGCAGTACTTC,CASSWQGGEQYF
TRBV30,once,TRBD2,TRBJ2-1,13,TGTGCCTGGCGACTAGCGGGTAGGAATGAGCAGTTCTTC,CAWRLAGRNEQFF
TRBV5-3,.,.,TRBJ2-7,15,TGTGCCAGAAGCAATACAGGGATTCCTCCTAACGAGCAGTACTTC,CARSNTGIPPNEQYF
TRBV6-5,.,.,TRBJ2-3,13,TGTGCCAGCAGCCCAAGGGGGACAGATACGCAGTATTTT,CASSPRGTDTQYF
TRBV9,.,.,TRBJ1-2,13,TGTGCCAGCACCCGACCAGGGGACTATGGCTACACCTTC,CASTRPGDYGYTF
TRBV11-2,.,.,TRBJ2-7,12,TGTGCCAGCAGCCCCATAGGGGCCGAGCAGTACTTC,CASSPIGAEQYF
TRBV7-2,.,.,TRBJ2-3,15,TGTGCCAGCAGCTTAGGCATACTAGATACAGATACGCAGTATTTT,CASSLGILDTDTQYF
TRBV2,.,TRBD2,TRBJ2-5,15,TGTGCCAGCAGCGGGACTAGCGGGAGGGATGAGACCCAGTACTTC,CASSGTSGRDETQYF
TRBV28,.,.,TRBJ1-2,12,TGTGCCAGCAGGACTGAACAGGGTAGCTACACCTTC,CASRTEQGSYTF
TRBV11-2,.,TRBD2,TRBJ2-3,15,TGTGCCAGCAGCTTAGAAGCGCGGGAGGGAGATACGCAGTATTTT,CASSLEAREGDTQYF